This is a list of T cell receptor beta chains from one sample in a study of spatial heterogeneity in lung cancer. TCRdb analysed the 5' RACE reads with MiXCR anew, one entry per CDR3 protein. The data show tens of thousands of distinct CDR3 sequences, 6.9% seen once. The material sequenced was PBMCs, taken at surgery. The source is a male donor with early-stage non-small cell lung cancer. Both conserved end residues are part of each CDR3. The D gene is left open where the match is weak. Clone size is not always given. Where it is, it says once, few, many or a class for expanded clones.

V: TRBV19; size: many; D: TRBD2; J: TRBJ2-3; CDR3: CAIAGGGTDTQYF; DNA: TGTGCCATAGCGGGAGGTGGCACAGATACGCAGTATTTT
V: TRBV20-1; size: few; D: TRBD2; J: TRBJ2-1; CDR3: CSARDQVGRTYNEQFF; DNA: TGCAGTGCTAGAGATCAGGTCGGGAGGACCTACAATGAGCAGTTCTTC
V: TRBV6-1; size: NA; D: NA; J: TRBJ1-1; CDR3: CASSQGRNTEAFF; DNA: TGTGCCAGTAGTCAGGGGCGGAACACTGAAGCTTTCTTT
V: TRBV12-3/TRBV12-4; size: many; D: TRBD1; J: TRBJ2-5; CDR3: CASSLFSDHRGETQYF; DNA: TGTGCCAGCAGTCTTTTCTCCGACCACAGGGGAGAGACCCAGTACTTC
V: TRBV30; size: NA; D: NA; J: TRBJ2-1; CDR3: CAWNHLSSYNEQFF; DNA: TGTGCCTGGAACCATTTAAGCTCCTACAATGAGCAGTTCTTC
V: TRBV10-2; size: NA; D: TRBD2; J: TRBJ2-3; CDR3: CASSDPPSGTTDTQYF; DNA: TGCGCCAGCAGCGATCCGCCTAGCGGGACTACAGATACGCAGTATTTT
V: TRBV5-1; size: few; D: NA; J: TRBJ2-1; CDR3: CASSLGSSYNEQFF; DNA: TGCGCCAGCAGCTTGGGTAGCTCCTACAATGAGCAGTTCTTC
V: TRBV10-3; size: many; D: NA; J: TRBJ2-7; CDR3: CAIGAAYEQYF; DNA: TGTGCCATCGGGGCAGCTTACGAGCAGTACTTC
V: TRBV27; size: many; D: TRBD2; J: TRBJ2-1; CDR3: CASTQPASGSNHEQFF; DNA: TGTGCCAGCACCCAACCGGCTAGCGGGAGTAATCATGAGCAGTTCTTC
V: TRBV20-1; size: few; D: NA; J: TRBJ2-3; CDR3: CSAGGGGTSTDTQYF; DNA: TGCAGTGCTGGCGGCGGAGGGACCAGCACAGATACGCAGTATTTT
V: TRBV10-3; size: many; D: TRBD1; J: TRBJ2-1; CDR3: CATTGGSYNEQFF; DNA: TGTGCCACCACAGGGGGATCCTACAATGAGCAGTTCTTC
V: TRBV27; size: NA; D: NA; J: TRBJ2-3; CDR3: CASSPTSTDTQYF; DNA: TGTGCCAGCAGCCCAACTAGCACAGATACGCAGTATTTT
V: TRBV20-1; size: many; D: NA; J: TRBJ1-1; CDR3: CSASLGQYNTEAFF; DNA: TGCAGTGCTTCCCTTGGGCAGTATAACACTGAAGCTTTCTTT
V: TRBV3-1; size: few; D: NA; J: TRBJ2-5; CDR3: CASSPTGTPETQYF; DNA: TGTGCCAGCAGCCCGACCGGGACCCCAGAGACCCAGTACTTC
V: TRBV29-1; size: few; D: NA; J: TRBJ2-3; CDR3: CSVEGTDTQYF; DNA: TGCAGCGTGGAGGGAACAGATACGCAGTATTTT
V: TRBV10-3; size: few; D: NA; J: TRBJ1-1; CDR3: CAIRPSKLGNEAFF; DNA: TGTGCCATCAGACCCTCAAAATTAGGGAACGAGGCTTTCTTT
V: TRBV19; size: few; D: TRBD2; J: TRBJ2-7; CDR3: CASSTSGTSGSLGQYF; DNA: TGTGCCAGTAGTACATCGGGGACTAGCGGGTCCCTGGGGCAGTACTTC
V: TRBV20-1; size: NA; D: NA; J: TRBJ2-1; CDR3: CSASSAQSVNEQFF; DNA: TGCAGTGCTAGCTCCGCACAGTCAGTAAATGAGCAGTTCTTC
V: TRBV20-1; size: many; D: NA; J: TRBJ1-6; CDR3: CSAGEYVDSPLHF; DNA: TGCAGTGCTGGGGAGTATGTGGACTCACCCCTCCACTTT
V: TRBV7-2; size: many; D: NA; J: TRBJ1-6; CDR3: CASSLINLGTKDSPLHF; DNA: TGTGCCAGCAGCTTAATAAACCTCGGAACCAAAGATTCACCCCTCCACTTT
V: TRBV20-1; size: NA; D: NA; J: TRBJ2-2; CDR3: CSARAGTANTGELFF; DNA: TGCAGTGCTAGAGCTGGGACGGCGAACACCGGGGAGCTGTTTTTT
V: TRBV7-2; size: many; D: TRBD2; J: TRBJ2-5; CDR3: CASSRGLAGLETQYF; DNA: TGTGCCAGCAGCCGGGGACTAGCGGGATTAGAGACCCAGTACTTC
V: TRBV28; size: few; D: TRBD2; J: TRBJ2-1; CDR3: CASRPLAGTYNEQFF; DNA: TGTGCCAGCAGACCCCTAGCGGGGACCTACAATGAGCAGTTCTTC
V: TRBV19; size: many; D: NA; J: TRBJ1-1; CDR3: CASSTPLGWVNTEAFF; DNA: TGTGCCAGTAGTACCCCTCTGGGATGGGTAAACACTGAAGCTTTCTTT
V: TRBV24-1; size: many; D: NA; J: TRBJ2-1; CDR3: CATSDSLRGDLSYNEQFF; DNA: TGTGCCACCAGTGATTCCCTCCGGGGAGACCTCTCCTACAATGAGCAGTTCTTC
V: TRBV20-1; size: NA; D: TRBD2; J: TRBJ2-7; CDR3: CSAIKGKRDEQHF; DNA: TGCAGTGCTATAAAAGGGAAGCGGGACGAGCAGCACTTC
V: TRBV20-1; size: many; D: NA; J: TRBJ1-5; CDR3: CSASPSNQPQHF; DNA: TGCAGTGCTAGTCCTAGCAATCAGCCCCAGCATTTT
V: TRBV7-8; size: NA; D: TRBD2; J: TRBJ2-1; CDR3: CASSPDSGRGINEQFF; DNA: TGTGCCAGCAGCCCTGACAGCGGGAGGGGAATCAATGAGCAGTTCTTC
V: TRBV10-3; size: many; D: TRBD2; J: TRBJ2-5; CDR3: CAISEGTSGQETQYF; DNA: TGTGCCATCAGTGAAGGGACTAGCGGGCAAGAGACCCAGTACTTC
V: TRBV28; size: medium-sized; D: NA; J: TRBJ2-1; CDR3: CASSSRLVGNEQFF; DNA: TGTGCCAGCAGTTCCCGACTAGTGGGCAATGAGCAGTTCTTC
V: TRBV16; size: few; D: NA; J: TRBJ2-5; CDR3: CASSSISATEETQYF; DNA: TGTGCCAGCAGCTCCATATCCGCGACCGAAGAGACCCAGTACTTC
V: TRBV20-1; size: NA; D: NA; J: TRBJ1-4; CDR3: CSVRGGGEKLFF; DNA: TGCAGTGTCAGGGGCGGAGGTGAAAAACTGTTTTTT
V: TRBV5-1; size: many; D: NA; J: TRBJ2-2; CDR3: CASSLDGWNTGELFF; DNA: TGCGCCAGCAGCCTGGACGGATGGAACACCGGGGAGCTGTTTTTT
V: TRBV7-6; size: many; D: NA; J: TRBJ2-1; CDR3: CASTPERGSTNEQFF; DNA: TGTGCCAGCACCCCAGAGAGGGGGTCTACAAATGAGCAGTTCTTC
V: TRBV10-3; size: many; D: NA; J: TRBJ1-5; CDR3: CAISEKGLPEPQHF; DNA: TGTGCCATCAGTGAGAAGGGACTGCCTGAGCCCCAGCATTTT
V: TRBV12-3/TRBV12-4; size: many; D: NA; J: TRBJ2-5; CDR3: CASSFQKETQYF; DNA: TGTGCCAGCAGTTTCCAAAAAGAGACCCAGTACTTC
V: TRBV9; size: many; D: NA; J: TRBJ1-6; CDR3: CASSVGQQARGPLHF; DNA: TGTGCCAGCAGCGTAGGTCAACAGGCTAGGGGACCCCTCCACTTT
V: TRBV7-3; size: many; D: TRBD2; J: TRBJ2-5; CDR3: CASSLGGGETQYF; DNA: TGTGCCAGCAGCTTAGGGGGAGGGGAGACCCAGTACTTC
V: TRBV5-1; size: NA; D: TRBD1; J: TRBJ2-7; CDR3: CAGSLGQGEKMKYF; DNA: TGCGCCGGCAGCTTGGGGCAGGGGGAAAAAATGAAGTACTTC
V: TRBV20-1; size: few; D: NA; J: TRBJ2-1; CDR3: CSARDSWSSYNEQFF; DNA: TGCAGTGCTAGAGATTCATGGAGCTCCTACAATGAGCAGTTCTTC
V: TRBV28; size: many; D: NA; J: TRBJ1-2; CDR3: CASSYPGIRGNYGYTF; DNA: TGTGCCAGCAGTTACCCAGGGATAAGGGGAAACTATGGCTACACCTTC
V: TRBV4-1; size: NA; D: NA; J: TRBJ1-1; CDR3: CASSQDLGGVMRTEAFF; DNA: TGCGCCAGCAGCCAAGATTTGGGGGGCGTAATGCGCACTGAAGCTTTCTTT
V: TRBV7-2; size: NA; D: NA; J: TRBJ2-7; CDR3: CASSFVGTSAYEQYF; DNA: TGTGCCAGCAGCTTTGTGGGGACGTCGGCCTACGAGCAGTACTTC
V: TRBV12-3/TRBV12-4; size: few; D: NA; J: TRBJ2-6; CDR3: CASLFSSRSGANVLTF; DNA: TGTGCCAGCCTCTTCTCGTCGCGATCTGGGGCCAACGTCCTGACTTTC
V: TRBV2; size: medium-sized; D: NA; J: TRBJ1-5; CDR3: CASSPEAGPNQPQHF; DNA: TGTGCCAGCAGTCCGGAAGCGGGGCCTAATCAGCCCCAGCATTTT
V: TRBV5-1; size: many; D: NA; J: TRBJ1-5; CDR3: CASSPSGTDQPQHF; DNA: TGCGCCAGCAGCCCCTCGGGGACGGATCAGCCCCAGCATTTT
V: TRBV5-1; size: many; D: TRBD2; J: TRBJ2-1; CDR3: CASSLEVAGSYNEQFF; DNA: TGCGCCAGCAGCTTGGAGGTAGCGGGCTCCTACAATGAGCAGTTCTTC
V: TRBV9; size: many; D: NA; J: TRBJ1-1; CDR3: CASTRQQQNTEAFF; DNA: TGTGCCAGCACCCGACAGCAGCAAAACACTGAAGCTTTCTTT
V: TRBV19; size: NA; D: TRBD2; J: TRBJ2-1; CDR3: CASSTETSGRDYNEQFF; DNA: TGTGCCAGTAGTACCGAAACTAGCGGGAGGGATTACAATGAGCAGTTCTTC
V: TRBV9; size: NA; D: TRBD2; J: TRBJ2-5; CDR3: CASSEGTSGYQETQYF; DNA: TGTGCCAGCAGCGAGGGGACTAGCGGGTACCAAGAGACCCAGTACTTC
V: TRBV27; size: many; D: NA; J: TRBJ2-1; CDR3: CASSFMGATHEQFF; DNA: TGTGCCAGCAGTTTTATGGGAGCGACTCATGAGCAGTTCTTC